Below, one TCR beta chain is given with its context. This entry belongs to a study of cytomegalovirus exposure and HLA in healthy donors. There are 14 residues in the CDR3. Germline assignment: CDR1 MNHNS and CDR2 SASEGT. V lost 5 bases and J lost 2; bases outside the gene matches: 6. The PCR ran on 60 Vbeta and 13 Jbeta primers. Clones were sequenced by immunoSEQ multiplex PCR, and TCRdb holds only the in-frame ones, with some missing. The data hold roughly 130,000 clones, with 70% to 85% observed a single time. The sequencing input was PBMCs. The chain has TRBV6-1 and TRBJ2-7; 7 bases agree with TRBD1. This TCR derives from a woman aged 18 to 35 in good health and CMV-seropositive. DNA for the CDR3: TGTGCCAGCAGTCCTTGGGACAGAACCTACGAGCAGTACTTC. Its translation is CASSPWDRTYEQYF.